The 25 T cell receptor beta chains below come from one sample, sequenced in a study of neurological immune-mediated disorders. TCRdb analysed the 5' RACE reads with MiXCR anew, one entry per CDR3 protein. The repertoire includes approximately 15,000 distinct CDR3 sequences, 20% to 25% of them detected once, and more than 20% sits in the top ten. Specimen: PBMCs. Receptor source: a man aged 45-65 years in good health.

The chain joins TRBV28 to TRBJ2-2; possibly TRBD1 for D (6 bases). Trimming took off 3 bases at V and 7 bases at J, with 21 bases between the two ends. Germline V gene sequence: CDR1 MDHEN, CDR2 SYDVKM. The CDR3 runs to 17 residues. The CDR3 DNA sequence: TGTGCCAGCAGTTTGAGATTTCGAGCAGGGGAGATCGGGGAGCTGTTTTTT. Translated, it gives CASSLRFRAGEIGELFF.

Ten or more counts support this clonotype. The chain couples TRBV9 to TRBJ1-6; tentatively, D is TRBD1 (5 bases). The CDR3 consists of 16 residues. Trimming took 0 bases from V and 9 from J, leaving 16 bases between them. From germline, CDR1 is SGDLS and CDR2 YYNGEE. As DNA, the CDR3 is TGTGCCAGCAGCGTAGCTCCGGGAACGGGACTTTCACCCCTCCACTTT. Its protein product is CASSVAPGTGLSPLHF.

V and J are TRBV6-6 and TRBJ1-1; D possibly corresponds to TRBD1 (5 bases). The CDR3 has 13 residues. Trimming took 6 bases from V and 2 from J, leaving 10 bases between them. Germline CDR1 and CDR2: MNHNY and SVGAGI (reference sequence). In DNA, the CDR3 is TGTGCCAGCAGCGACACAGGTAACACTGAAGCTTTCTTT. This translates into CASSDTGNTEAFF.

This clonotype is categorized as medium-sized. The J gene is TRBJ1-5, the V gene TRBV20-1; the D is unclear. Germline-derived CDR1 and CDR2 are DFQATT and SNEGSKA (reference sequence). V lost 5 bases and J lost 0, with 8 bases in between. The CDR3 totals 13 residues. Here the CDR3 reads CSALDSSNQPQHF. Here the CDR3 DNA reads TGCAGTGCTTTGGACTCTAGCAATCAGCCCCAGCATTTT.

The chain couples TRBV5-1 to TRBJ2-1; D gene uncertain. CDR1 and CDR2 from the germline V gene are SGHRS and YFSETQ. V was trimmed by 0 bases and J by 8 bases, leaving 12 bases between them. This CDR3 comprises 14 residues. CDR3: CASSLEAVWDEQFF. The CDR3 nucleotides are TGCGCCAGCAGCTTGGAGGCGGTCTGGGATGAGCAGTTCTTC.

Many counts were recorded for this clonotype. The genes are TRBV20-1 and TRBJ2-1; 11 bases fit TRBD2. Germline CDR1 is DFQATT and CDR2 is SNEGSKA (reference sequence). The V segment lost 5 bases and the J segment 8 bases; nucleotides outside the gene matches: 11. The CDR3 extends over 15 amino acids. The CDR3 loop reads CSASVGTSGRYEQFF. The DNA for the CDR3 is TGCAGTGCTTCCGTGGGGACTAGCGGCAGGTATGAGCAGTTCTTC.

This sequence joins TRBV7-2 and TRBJ2-1, with D possibly TRBD1 on 6 matching bases. This CDR3 contains 13 residues. V was shortened by 3 bases and J by 6 bases, with 9 bases between the two germline ends. CDR1 SGHTA and CDR2 FQGNSA come from the germline V gene. CDR3 coding DNA: TGTGCCAGCAGCTTCAAGGGGGTCAATGAGCAGTTCTTC. Its translation is CASSFKGVNEQFF.

This chain connects TRBV28 to TRBJ2-5; no firm D call. Per germline, CDR1 MDHEN and CDR2 SYDVKM. This CDR3 comprises 12 residues. V lost 2 bases, J lost 9 bases, and 10 bases lay in between. The CDR3 bases are TGTGCCAGCAGTTTACCCCCCCGGGCCCAGTACTTC. This gives the protein CASSLPPRAQYF.

This clonotype was found many times. The DNA for the CDR3 is TGCAGTGCTAGACCGGGACTAGCGGATAGCTCCTACAATGAGCAGTTCTTC. As protein: CSARPGLADSSYNEQFF. This chain connects TRBV20-1 to TRBJ2-1; TRBD2 matches 11 bases. CDR3 length equals 17 residues. In germline, CDR1 is DFQATT, CDR2 SNEGSKA (reference sequence). J gave up 0 bases and V 2 bases, and 6 bases lay outside the gene matches.

The chain links TRBV5-1 to TRBJ2-3; TRBD2 might be the D (5 bases). The CDR3 consists of 15 residues. Looked up from germline, CDR1 is SGHRS and CDR2 is YFSETQ. V was clipped by 2 bases and J by 1 base, with 11 bases between them. The CDR3 reads CASSLVMGGTDTQYF. Written as DNA, the CDR3 is TGCGCCAGCAGCTTAGTGATGGGAGGCACAGATACGCAGTATTTT. The full variable domain, completed using reference TRBV5-1 and TRBJ2-3, is KAGVTQTPRYLIKTRGQQVTLSCSPISGHRSVSWYQQTPGQGLQFLFEYFSETQRNKGNFPGRFSGRQFSNSRSEMNVSTLELGDSALYLCASSLVMGGTDTQYFGPGTRLTVL.

This clonotype has at least ten counts. This chain joins TRBV7-2 and TRBJ2-1, with a possible D match to TRBD2 (5 bases). The CDR3 sequence is 16 residues long. CDR1 is SGHTA, CDR2 FQGNSA, per germline. The V gene lost 0 bases and the J gene lost 0 bases, with 9 bases spanning the gap. Here the CDR3 reads CASSLALGSSYNEQFF. The CDR3 bases are TGTGCCAGCAGCTTAGCGCTAGGGAGCTCCTACAATGAGCAGTTCTTC.

The chain has TRBV29-1 and TRBJ1-1; TRBD1 might be the D (6 bases). This CDR3 has 12 amino acids. Trimming took 5 bases from V and 0 from J, leaving 7 bases between them. Germline V gene data show CDR1 as SQVTM and CDR2 as ANQGSEA. CDR3 loop: CSVQGMNTEAFF. For the CDR3, the DNA is TGCAGCGTTCAGGGGATGAACACTGAAGCTTTCTTT.

The CDR3 region has the DNA TGTGCCAGCAGTACCGGACCCGGACACATTCAGTACTTC. Translated: CASSTGPGHIQYF. The gene calls are TRBV6-5 and TRBJ2-4, with D unclear. Germline V CDR1 and CDR2: MNHEY, SVGAGI. The CDR3 is made up of 13 amino acids. The V gene lost 5 bases and the J gene lost 8 bases, with 13 bases spanning the gap.

This clonotype was seen many times. The rearrangement uses TRBV6-6 and TRBJ2-3; a weak D match, TRBD2 (7 bases). Germline V lookup: CDR1 MNHNY, CDR2 SVGAGI (reference sequence). Trimming pared 6 bases from V and 2 bases from J, leaving 18 bases between. The CDR3 runs 16 residues. The DNA for the CDR3 is TGTGCCAGCAGATCGGGGGGCAATAGCGACACAGATACGCAGTATTTT. It encodes CASRSGGNSDTDTQYF.

This clonotype showed up many times. The V gene is TRBV12-3 or TRBV12-4, the J gene TRBJ2-2; D possibly corresponds to TRBD1 (6 bases). Trimming removed 3 bases at V and 7 bases at J, with 12 bases between. This CDR3 spans 14 amino acids. Here the CDR3 DNA reads TGTGCCAGCAGTTTTTGGCAGGGGAACGGGGAGCTGTTTTTT. Protein: CASSFWQGNGELFF.

This clonotype was recorded many times. This CDR3 is CATRGGNEQFF. The CDR3 region has the DNA TGTGCCACCCGGGGGGGCAATGAGCAGTTCTTC. The V call is TRBV24-1, the J call TRBJ2-1; 8 bases are a match to TRBD2. Germline V CDR1 and CDR2: KGHDR, SFDVKD. The length of the CDR3 is 11 residues. Trimming took 9 bases from V and 6 from J; bases not matched to a gene: 0.

The chain employs TRBV6-2 or TRBV6-3 and TRBJ1-4; D not certain. CDR3 length: 12 residues. Trimming pared 5 bases from V and 10 bases from J, leaving 11 bases between. The germline V gene encodes CDR1 MNHEY and CDR2 SVGEGT. The CDR3 DNA is TGTGCCAGCAGTGCCTCGTTCGGAAAACTGTTTTTT. The encoded protein is CASSASFGKLFF.

This clonotype was picked up many times. The chain links TRBV20-1 to TRBJ1-6, with D perhaps TRBD1 (6 bases). Germline CDR1 DFQATT, CDR2 SNEGSKA (reference sequence). Between the trimmed V and J ends, which lost 8 bases and 9 bases, there was a span of 17 bases. The CDR3 is 13 residues long. CDR3 loop: CSTQDRPVSPLHF. The CDR3 DNA follows: TGCAGTACCCAGGACAGACCAGTTTCACCCCTCCACTTT.

This clonotype was seen repeatedly, ten times or more. The chain recombines TRBV7-2 with TRBJ2-1; 10 bases are a match to TRBD2. This CDR3 is 16 amino acids long. Germline V gene data show CDR1 as SGHTA and CDR2 as FQGNSA. V lost 4 bases and J lost 9; bases outside the gene matches: 12. The CDR3 DNA sequence: TGTGCCAGCAGCTCAACGAGAGCGGGAGGGGGTGTTGAGCAGTTCTTC. Translating it yields CASSSTRAGGGVEQFF.

The chain recombines TRBV18 with TRBJ2-1; no definite D call. This CDR3 has 17 residues. The V end was cut by 3 bases, the J end by 1 base, with 16 bases between. Germline V lookup: CDR1 KGHSH, CDR2 LQKENI. The CDR3 region is CASSPPGSLISYNEQFF. The CDR3 nucleotides are TGTGCCAGCTCACCTCCTGGTAGTTTAATATCCTACAATGAGCAGTTCTTC.

This clonotype was detected ten times or more. This chain connects TRBV5-1 to TRBJ1-1, with 7 bases identical to TRBD1. The V segment lost 1 base and the J segment 4 bases; nucleotides outside the gene matches: 4. The germline V gene encodes CDR1 SGHRS and CDR2 YFSETQ. The CDR3 is 14 amino acids. The CDR3 sequence: CASSLRQGSTEAFF. The CDR3 nucleotides are TGCGCCAGCAGCTTGAGACAGGGCTCCACTGAAGCTTTCTTT.

The J gene is TRBJ2-2, the V gene TRBV28, with 10 bases that match TRBD2. In germline, CDR1 is MDHEN, CDR2 SYDVKM. This CDR3 has 20 residues. With V trimmed by 2 bases and J by 1 base, 13 bases remained unmatched. This CDR3 is CASSLGIGLAEKLNTGELFF. The CDR3 DNA is TGTGCCAGCAGTTTAGGGATTGGACTAGCGGAGAAGCTGAACACCGGGGAGCTGTTTTTT.

This clonotype is labeled as medium-sized. This sequence joins TRBV10-3 and TRBJ1-1; 7 nucleotides match TRBD1. Trimming took 6 bases from V and 4 from J; bases not matched to a gene: 5. The CDR3 has 13 amino acids. The germline gives CDR1 ENHRY, CDR2 SYGVKD. CDR3 nucleotide sequence: TGTGCCATCAGCAGGGGGAAGGGCACTGAAGCTTTCTTT. It encodes CAISRGKGTEAFF.

This clonotype is medium-sized (0.01 to 0.1%) within its sample. The rearrangement links TRBV5-1 to TRBJ2-3; TRBD2 is a possible D gene (5 bases). The CDR3 extends over 15 amino acids. V was shortened by 1 base and J by 3 bases, with 12 bases between the two germline ends. Per germline, CDR1 SGHRS and CDR2 YFSETQ. In DNA, the CDR3 is TGCGCCAGCAGCTTGATCGGGATAATAACAGATACGCAGTATTTT. Translating it yields CASSLIGIITDTQYF.

This clonotype was seen at least ten times. The J gene is TRBJ1-2, the V gene TRBV5-6; D gene uncertain. The V and J ends lost 8 bases and 6 bases respectively, with 20 bases between them. CDR3 length equals 14 residues. Germline CDR1 and CDR2: SGHDT and YYEEEE. The CDR3 DNA reads TGTGCCAGTGGGGAACCTCGCGGTCGAAATGGCTACACCTTC. This gives the protein CASGEPRGRNGYTF.